This TCR beta chain originates from a study of T-cell memory formation after mild COVID-19. Across the study: TCR clusters showed largely donor specificity. General study points: A second wave expanding day 15 to 37 was CD4+-biased; contracting clones were balanced.

MiXCR, run by TCRdb on the 5' RACE reads, gives a single entry per CDR3 protein. The sample has 250,000 to 400,000 distinct CDR3 sequences, roughly 13% seen once; the top ten hold around 20%. About this clonotype: Its target is unknown.

The V end was cut by 6 bases, the J end by 2 bases, with 13 bases between. Germline values: CDR1 ENHRY, CDR2 SYGVKD. This CDR3 comprises 14 residues. The gene calls are TRBV10-3 and TRBJ1-2, with D possibly being TRBD1 (6 bases). The sample was PBMCs or a T cell subset sorted from them (not recorded which). The clonotype originates from a man younger than 35 who had mild COVID-19 (a few samples of this study predate the infection). Cell type and time point are not known. The CDR3 spells CAIRAGALNYGYTF. The CDR3 nucleotides are TGTGCCATCAGGGCAGGGGCCTTGAACTATGGCTACACCTTC.